Reported below is one TCR beta chain. Its cognate antigen is unknown. The CDR3 is made up of 16 amino acids. The V gene lost 6 bases and the J gene lost 0 bases, with 15 bases spanning the gap. Germline CDR1 and CDR2: MNHEY and SMNVEV (reference sequence). 60 Vbeta and 13 Jbeta primers were used in PCR. Profiling relied on immunoSEQ multiplex PCR, and the TCRdb table lists in-frame clones only, not all of them. Of approximately 150,000 clones in the sample, approximately 9% are singletons; the top ten hold 1.8%. The data were obtained in a study of cytomegalovirus exposure and HLA in healthy donors. Findings and caveats of the study: Sequences of the TCR beta chain were said to predict the HLA-A and HLA-B alleles of most subjects accurately. A missense DCLRE1C variant was associated with V- and J-gene trimming of TCR beta chains in a later analysis, and an independent cohort replicated the association.

The V and J genes are TRBV27 and TRBJ1-3, with D tentatively TRBD1 (5 bases). The source is a male donor in good health and CMV-seronegative. The sequenced sample was PBMCs. The CDR3 DNA follows: TGTGCCAGCAGGCAAACAGGCACCCTCTCTGGAAACACCATATATTTT. Translation gives CASRQTGTLSGNTIYF.